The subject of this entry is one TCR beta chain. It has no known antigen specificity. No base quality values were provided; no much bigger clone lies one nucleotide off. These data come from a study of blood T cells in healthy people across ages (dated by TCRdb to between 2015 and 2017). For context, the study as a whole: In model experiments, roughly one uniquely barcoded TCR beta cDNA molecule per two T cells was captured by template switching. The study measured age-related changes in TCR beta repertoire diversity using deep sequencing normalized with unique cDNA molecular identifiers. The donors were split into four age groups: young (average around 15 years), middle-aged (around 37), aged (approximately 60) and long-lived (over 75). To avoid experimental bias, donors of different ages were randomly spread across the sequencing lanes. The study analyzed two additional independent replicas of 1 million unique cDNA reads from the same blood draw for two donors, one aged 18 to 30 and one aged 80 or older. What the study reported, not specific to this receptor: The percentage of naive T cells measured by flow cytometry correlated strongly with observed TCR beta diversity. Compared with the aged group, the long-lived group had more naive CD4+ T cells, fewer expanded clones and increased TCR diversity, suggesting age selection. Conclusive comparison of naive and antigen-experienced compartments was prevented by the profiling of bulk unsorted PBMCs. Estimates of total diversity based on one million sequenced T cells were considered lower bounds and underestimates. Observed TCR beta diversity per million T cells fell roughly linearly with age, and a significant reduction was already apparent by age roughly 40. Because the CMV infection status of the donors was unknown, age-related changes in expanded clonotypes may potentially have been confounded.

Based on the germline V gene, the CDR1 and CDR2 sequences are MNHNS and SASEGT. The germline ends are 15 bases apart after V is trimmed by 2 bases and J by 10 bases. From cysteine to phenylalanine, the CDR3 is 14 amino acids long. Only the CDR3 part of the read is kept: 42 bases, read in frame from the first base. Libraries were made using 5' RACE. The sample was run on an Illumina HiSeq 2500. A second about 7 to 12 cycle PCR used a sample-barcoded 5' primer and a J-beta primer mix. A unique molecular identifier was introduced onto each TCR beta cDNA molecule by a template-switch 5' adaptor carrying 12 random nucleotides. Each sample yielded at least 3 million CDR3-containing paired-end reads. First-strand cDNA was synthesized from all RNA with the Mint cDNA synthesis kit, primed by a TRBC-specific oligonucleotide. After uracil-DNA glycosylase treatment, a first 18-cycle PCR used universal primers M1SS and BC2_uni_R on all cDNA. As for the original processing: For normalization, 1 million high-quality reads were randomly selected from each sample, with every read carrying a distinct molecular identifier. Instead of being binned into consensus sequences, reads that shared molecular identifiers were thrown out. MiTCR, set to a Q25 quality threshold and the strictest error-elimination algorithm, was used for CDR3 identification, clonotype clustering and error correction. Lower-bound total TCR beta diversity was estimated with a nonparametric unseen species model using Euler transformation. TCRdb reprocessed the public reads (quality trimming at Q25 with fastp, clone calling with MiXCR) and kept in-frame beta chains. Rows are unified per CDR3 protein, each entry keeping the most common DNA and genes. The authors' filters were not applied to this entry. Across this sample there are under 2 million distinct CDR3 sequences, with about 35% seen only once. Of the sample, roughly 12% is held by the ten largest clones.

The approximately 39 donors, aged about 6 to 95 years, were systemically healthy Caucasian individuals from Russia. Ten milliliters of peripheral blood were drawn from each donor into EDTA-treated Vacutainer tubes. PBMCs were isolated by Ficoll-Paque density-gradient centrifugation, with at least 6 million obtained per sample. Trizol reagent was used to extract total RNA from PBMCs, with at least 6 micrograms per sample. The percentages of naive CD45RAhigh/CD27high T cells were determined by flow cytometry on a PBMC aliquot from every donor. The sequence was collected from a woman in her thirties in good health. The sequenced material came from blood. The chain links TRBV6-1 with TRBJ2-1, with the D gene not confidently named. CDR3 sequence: CASSEPGTIYEQFF. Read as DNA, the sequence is TGTGCCAGCAGTGAACCCGGCACTATCTACGAGCAGTTCTTC.